Following are 25 T cell receptor beta chains from one sample sequenced in a study of blood T cell repertoires in COVID-19. Assay used: immunoSEQ multiplex PCR; TCRdb lists only in-frame clones, some missing. In the table there are 250,000 to 350,000 clones, roughly 87% of which are singletons. The sample comprised peripheral blood. The origin of the receptors is a woman between 50 and 59 years old who had recovered from COVID-19.

This chain joins TRBV27 and TRBJ2-7; 7 positions match TRBD2. The germline gives CDR1 MNHEY, CDR2 SMNVEV (reference sequence). V trimming: 0 bases; J trimming: 3 bases; junction bases outside the gene matches: 5. The CDR3 is 15 residues long. CDR3 protein: CASSLSASGDYEQYF. As DNA, the CDR3 is TGTGCCAGCAGTTTATCGGCTAGCGGAGACTACGAGCAGTACTTC.

This chain uses TRBV25-1 with TRBJ1-2; 12 bases align to TRBD1. The V gene's germline CDR1 is MGHDK and CDR2 SYGVNS. The CDR3 contains 15 residues. With V trimmed by 1 base and J by 8 bases, 5 bases remained unmatched. The CDR3 DNA follows: TGTGCCAGCAGTGAATGGGGGACAGGGGGCGGAGGCTACACCTTC. Translating it yields CASSEWGTGGGGYTF.

By its share, this clone is medium-sized. The chain uses TRBV2 and TRBJ1-1; tentatively, D is TRBD1 (5 bases). CDR3 size: 14 residues. Germline assignment: CDR1 SNHLY and CDR2 FYNNEI. V dropped 0 bases and J dropped 7 bases, with 12 bases sitting between them. CDR3 region: CASSEAIPRGEAFF. The CDR3 coding sequence is TGTGCCAGCAGTGAAGCGATTCCAAGGGGTGAAGCTTTCTTT.

The rearrangement uses TRBV5-1 and TRBJ2-5, with a weak D call TRBD1 (6 bases). Trimming cost V 5 bases and J 7 bases, with 15 bases left between them. Germline values: CDR1 SGHRS, CDR2 YFSETQ. This CDR3 spans 13 amino acids. CDR3 coding DNA: TGCGCCAGCAGGCAGGACAGCCAGGGGACCCAGTACTTC. Translating it yields CASRQDSQGTQYF.

The rearrangement uses TRBV24-1 and TRBJ1-1; 8 bases match TRBD1. The CDR3 totals 14 residues. In germline, CDR1 is KGHDR, CDR2 SFDVKD. With V trimmed by 4 bases and J by 11 bases, 11 bases remained unmatched. The CDR3 loop reads CATSDTDREKGAFF. CDR3 nucleotide sequence: TGTGCCACCAGTGACACGGACAGGGAAAAAGGGGCTTTCTTT.

This chain uses TRBV6-5 with TRBJ2-5; tentatively, D is TRBD2 (5 bases). The CDR3 runs 14 residues. Germline V gene lookup returns CDR1 MNHEY and CDR2 SVGAGI. Trimming removed 6 bases from V and 1 base from J, with 12 bases in between. DNA of the CDR3: TGTGCCAGCAGGGGCGGACTTACCCAAGAGACCCAGTACTTC. Protein: CASRGGLTQETQYF.

In this sample, this clone turned up once. DNA for the CDR3: TGTGCCAGCAGCCAAGATTGGTCACTCCCCACAGATACGCAGTATTTT. Its protein product is CASSQDWSLPTDTQYF. The chain carries TRBV4-2 and TRBJ2-3; no definite D call. Germline V gene lookup returns CDR1 LGHNA and CDR2 YNFKEQ. The CDR3 runs to 16 residues. Trimming stripped 0 bases from V and 2 bases from J, with 12 bases between.

The rearrangement joins TRBV30 to TRBJ1-1; 8 nucleotides agree with TRBD1. Germline assignment: CDR1 GTSNPN and CDR2 SVGIG (reference sequence). The CDR3 runs to 13 residues. V was clipped by 3 bases and J by 6 bases; unmatched bases: 6. In DNA, the CDR3 is TGTGCCTGGAGCACTGACAGGGGCGCTGAAGCTTTCTTT. Amino acid sequence: CAWSTDRGAEAFF.

The CDR3 region has the DNA TGTGCCTGGAGTGTACGGACGGGAACACCTAACTATGGCTACACCTTC. Amino acids: CAWSVRTGTPNYGYTF. The chain joins TRBV30 to TRBJ1-2, with unresolved D. The CDR3 is made up of 16 amino acids. Germline V gene lookup returns CDR1 GTSNPN and CDR2 SVGIG (reference sequence). The V gene lost 0 bases and the J gene lost 0 bases, with 14 bases spanning the gap.

This rearrangement joins TRBV19 to TRBJ2-2; 7 bases agree with TRBD2. Germline lookup yields CDR1 LNHDA and CDR2 SQIVND (reference sequence). CDR3 length: 14 amino acids. Trimming took 1 base from V and 7 from J; bases not matched to a gene: 3. CDR3 region: CASSIVGGNGELFF. Written as DNA, the CDR3 is TGTGCCAGTAGTATAGTGGGGGGGAACGGGGAGCTGTTTTTT.

The chain joins TRBV5-1 to TRBJ1-4; a possible D gene is TRBD1 (6 bases). The CDR3 runs to 14 residues. The germline V gene encodes CDR1 SGHRS and CDR2 YFSETQ. Trimming left V 2 bases short and J 7 bases short, with 12 bases between. CDR3 sequence: CASSFDRTSEKLFF. The DNA of the CDR3 is TGCGCCAGCAGCTTCGACAGGACGAGTGAAAAACTGTTTTTT.

V and J are TRBV18 and TRBJ2-7; 9 bases map to TRBD1. Germline V lookup: CDR1 KGHSH, CDR2 LQKENI. V was clipped by 3 bases and J by 4 bases; unmatched bases: 4. CDR3 length: 14 amino acids. The CDR3 reads CASSPGQGRYEQYF. In DNA, the CDR3 is TGTGCCAGCTCACCGGGACAGGGACGTTACGAGCAGTACTTC.

This chain links TRBV7-2 with TRBJ1-1; 7 nucleotides line up with TRBD1. This CDR3 is built from 14 residues. V gave up 8 bases and J gave up 11 bases; unmatched junction bases: 17. Germline CDR1 SGHTA, CDR2 FQGNSA. Here the CDR3 DNA reads TGTGCCAGCGGGGGACAGCCTAGAAGAATTGCCGCTTTCTTT. This sequence encodes CASGGQPRRIAAFF.

The rearrangement joins TRBV9 to TRBJ2-1; 11 positions match TRBD2. V was pared by 5 bases and J by 7 bases, with 2 bases of the junction left unmatched. The CDR3 extends over 13 amino acids. Germline V gene lookup returns CDR1 SGDLS and CDR2 YYNGEE. CDR3 DNA sequence: TGTGCCAGCAGGGGACTAGCGGAGAATGAGCAGTTCTTC. Protein sequence: CASRGLAENEQFF.

This clone has just a few counts. The rearrangement joins TRBV28 to TRBJ1-5, with 8 nucleotides matching TRBD1. Germline loops: CDR1 MDHEN, CDR2 SYDVKM. This CDR3 spans 16 amino acids. Trimming at V came to 3 bases and at J to 1 base, leaving 5 bases not matched to a gene. The CDR3 DNA reads as TGTGCCAGCAGTTTCGCAGGGGGCGGGAGCAATCAGCCCCAGCATTTT. Its translation is CASSFAGGGSNQPQHF.

The chain combines TRBV30 with TRBJ1-2, with D unclear. The germline V gene has CDR1 GTSNPN and CDR2 SVGIG (reference sequence). The CDR3 length is 15 residues. Trimming removed 4 bases from V and 2 bases from J, with 17 bases in between. The DNA of the CDR3 is TGTGCCTGGACCCAAGGGAGTCCCGACAACTATGGCTACACCTTC. Translation: CAWTQGSPDNYGYTF.

The DNA of the CDR3 is TGTGCCAGCAGCGGACTGCTCAACAGGGGCCGCTACACCTTC. It encodes CASSGLLNRGRYTF. The chain joins TRBV6-5 to TRBJ1-2; 7 nucleotides line up with TRBD1. The CDR3 loop spans 14 amino acids. Germline V gene sequence: CDR1 MNHEY, CDR2 SVGAGI. J lost 9 bases, V lost 6 bases, and 13 bases had no gene match.

V gene TRBV24-1 combines with J gene TRBJ2-3; TRBD2 matches 8 bases. In germline, CDR1 is KGHDR, CDR2 SFDVKD. With 5 bases clipped from V and 4 bases from J, the junction kept 7 bases outside the gene matches. This CDR3 comprises 15 residues. CDR3 DNA: TGTGCCACCAGTGTAGGTAGCGGGGCCTCAGATACGCAGTATTTT. Its translation: CATSVGSGASDTQYF.

The chain uses TRBV4-3 and TRBJ2-7; 8 nucleotides align to TRBD1. Germline V gene data show CDR1 as LGHNA and CDR2 as YSLEER. V trimming: 0 bases; J trimming: 2 bases; junction bases outside the gene matches: 9. The CDR3 is 17 residues long. Here the CDR3 DNA reads TGCGCCAGCAGCCAAGACCCCGGGACAGGCAGTGCCTACGAGCAGTACTTC. The encoded protein is CASSQDPGTGSAYEQYF.

V gene TRBV11-2 combines with J gene TRBJ2-7; 8 bases agree with TRBD1. V shed 5 bases and J 2 bases; nucleotides not matched to a gene: 8. This CDR3 is 15 amino acids long. In germline, CDR1 is SGHAT, CDR2 FQNNGV. The CDR3 region is CASSLAWTGTYEQYF. CDR3 DNA sequence: TGTGCCAGCAGCCTAGCTTGGACAGGGACCTACGAGCAGTACTTC.

The J gene is TRBJ2-5, the V gene TRBV15; the match to TRBD2 covers 13 bases. Per the germline V gene, CDR1 is LNHNV and CDR2 is YYDKDF (reference sequence). V dropped 3 bases and J dropped 4; count of bases not matched to a gene: 11. This CDR3 has 18 residues. DNA for the CDR3: TGTGCCACCAGCAGGGGGGTATCTAGGACTAGCGGGGGAGAGACCCAGTACTTC. Protein sequence: CATSRGVSRTSGGETQYF. Using reference TRBV15 and TRBJ2-5 for the parts outside the CDR3, the full variable domain is DAMVIQNPRYQVTQFGKPVTLSCSQTLNHNVMYWYQQKSSQAPKLLFHYYDKDFNNEADTPDNFQSRRPNTSFCFLDIRSPGLGDTAMYLCATSRGVSRTSGGETQYFGPGTRLLVL.

The V gene is TRBV27, the J gene TRBJ1-5; D call uncertain. The CDR3 contains 15 residues. Germline CDR1 MNHEY, CDR2 SMNVEV (reference sequence). Trimming left V 0 bases short and J 0 bases short, with 6 bases between. CDR3 protein: CASSLSSYSNQPQHF. CDR3 bases: TGTGCCAGCAGTTTATCGTCCTATAGCAATCAGCCCCAGCATTTT.

The chain combines TRBV18 with TRBJ2-3, with 9 bases aligning to TRBD1. V trimming: 6 bases; J trimming: 2 bases; junction bases outside the gene matches: 6. This CDR3 has 15 amino acids. Germline values: CDR1 KGHSH, CDR2 LQKENI. The CDR3: CASSQGQGTTDTQYF. The CDR3 region has the DNA TGTGCCAGCTCTCAAGGACAGGGGACCACAGATACGCAGTATTTT.

The chain combines TRBV27 with TRBJ2-6, with D perhaps TRBD1 (5 bases). V dropped 6 bases and J dropped 0 bases, with 12 bases sitting between them. CDR3 length: 16 residues. Germline V lookup: CDR1 MNHEY, CDR2 SMNVEV (reference sequence). CDR3 sequence: CASSRVDSSGANVLTF. CDR3 nucleotides: TGTGCCAGCAGCAGGGTCGACAGCTCTGGGGCCAACGTCCTGACTTTC. Combining the CDR3 with reference TRBV27 and TRBJ2-6 gives the whole variable domain EAQVTQNPRYLITVTGKKLTVTCSQNMNHEYMSWYRQDPGLGLRQIYYSMNVEVTDKGDVPEGYKVSRKEKRNFPLILESPSPNQTSLYFCASSRVDSSGANVLTFGAGSRLTVL.

The genes are TRBV19 and TRBJ2-7; 8 nucleotides agree with TRBD2. V dropped 5 bases and J dropped 4; count of bases not matched to a gene: 7. In germline, CDR1 is LNHDA, CDR2 SQIVND (reference sequence). The CDR3 has 14 amino acids. The CDR3 bases are TGTGCCAGTAGTTTCGCGGGAGGCTCTTACGAGCAGTACTTC. Translated: CASSFAGGSYEQYF.